This T cell receptor beta chain was obtained from a study of chemoradiotherapy in HPV16-positive cancers. The overall study: Functional T-cell assays on a couple of HPV16-positive patients' cells defined candidate HPV-specific clones and common TCR motifs. Whole-study results and caveats: During treatment, candidate HPV-specific clones and E7-related motifs expanded in tumor. Only a couple of HPV16-positive patients supplied the functional HPV-specificity definition.

On this clone: The target antigen is unknown.

Samples were taken several times over chemoradiotherapy. Profiling relied on immunoSEQ multiplex PCR, and the TCRdb table lists in-frame clones only, not all of them. Among several thousand clones listed, approximately 79% were seen once. The input for sequencing was tumor tissue, taken from a patient who underwent chemoradiotherapy. The clonotype comes from a human donor with HPV-associated anogenital cancer.

Here the CDR3 DNA reads TGCGCCAGCAGCCAAGATTGGGCAGACTATGGCTACACCTTC. Translation gives CASSQDWADYGYTF. V is TRBV4-1 and J is TRBJ1-2; D not resolved. V dropped 0 bases and J dropped 3 bases, with 8 bases sitting between them. Per the germline V gene, CDR1 is MGHRA and CDR2 is YSYEKL. This CDR3 spans 14 amino acids.